This entry lists 26 T cell receptor beta chains sequenced from one sample in a study of early stage breast cancer tumors. TCRdb's table, derived via immunoSEQ multiplex PCR, lists solely in-frame clones and lacks some. The repertoire consists of 9,000 or so clones, with around 70% occurring once and the leading ten covering around 7%. The sequencing sample was made of breast tumor tissue. The origin of the receptors is a person aged 45 to 60 with breast cancer.

The V call is TRBV27, the J call TRBJ2-5; 8 nucleotides line up with TRBD2. The length of the CDR3 is 15 residues. J was trimmed by 2 bases and V by 5 bases; bases with no gene match: 7. The germline CDR1 and CDR2 sequences are MNHEY and SMNVEV (reference sequence). The CDR3 here is CASSRGLADQETQYF. The CDR3, as DNA: TGTGCCAGCAGTCGCGGACTAGCAGATCAAGAGACCCAGTACTTC.

V is TRBV9 and J is TRBJ1-6; a possible D gene is TRBD1 (5 bases). This CDR3 comprises 15 residues. The germline V and J ends were trimmed by 3 bases and 4 bases, with 11 bases remaining between them. Germline V lookup: CDR1 SGDLS, CDR2 YYNGEE. The CDR3 DNA sequence: TGTGCCAGCAGCGCCCGCACAGGTTATAATTCACCCCTCCACTTT. This encodes CASSARTGYNSPLHF.

This chain links TRBV5-6 with TRBJ1-6; perhaps TRBD1 as D (6 bases). V was clipped by 6 bases and J by 3 bases, with 7 bases between them. The CDR3 covers 13 residues. Per the germline V gene, CDR1 is SGHDT and CDR2 is YYEEEE. Here the CDR3 DNA reads TGTGCCAGCAACAGGGACTATAATTCACCCCTCCACTTT. Protein sequence: CASNRDYNSPLHF.

A single count supports this clone. The V gene is TRBV2, the J gene TRBJ1-1; D is ambiguous. Germline V lookup: CDR1 SNHLY, CDR2 FYNNEI. The length of the CDR3 is 14 residues. Trimming removed 5 bases from V and 0 bases from J, with 10 bases in between. Here the CDR3 DNA reads TGTGCCAGCAGTAGTGGACCTATGAACACTGAAGCTTTCTTT. It translates to CASSSGPMNTEAFF.

CDR3 region: CASSQDLGVGEETQYF. For the CDR3, the DNA is TGCGCCAGCAGCCAAGATTTGGGGGTAGGAGAAGAGACCCAGTACTTC. The rearrangement joins TRBV4-3 to TRBJ2-5; D is perhaps TRBD1 or TRBD2 (5 bases each). This CDR3 contains 16 residues. Germline-derived CDR1 and CDR2 are LGHNA and YSLEER. With 0 bases removed from V and 3 bases from J, the gap between germline ends came to 14 bases.

The chain has TRBV5-5 and TRBJ2-3; 11 nucleotides match TRBD2. Germline V gene data show CDR1 as SGHKS and CDR2 as YYEKEE (reference sequence). Germline trimming cut 4 bases from V and 5 bases from J; bases unmatched to any gene: 12. This CDR3 has 17 residues. This CDR3 is CASSPTGTSGSGDTQYF. DNA for the CDR3: TGTGCCAGCAGCCCGACCGGGACTAGCGGTTCGGGAGATACGCAGTATTTT. The full variable domain, with the rest looked up from reference TRBV5-5 and TRBJ2-3, is DAGVTQSPTHLIKTRGQQVTLRCSPISGHKSVSWYQQVLGQGPQFIFQYYEKEERGRGNFPDRFSARQFPNYSSELNVNALLLGDSALYLCASSPTGTSGSGDTQYFGPGTRLTVL.

The chain combines TRBV5-6 with TRBJ2-3; 8 positions match TRBD2. This CDR3 spans 16 amino acids. The J segment lost 2 bases and the V segment lost 0 bases, leaving 5 bases of the junction unmatched. Germline V gives CDR1 SGHDT, CDR2 YYEEEE. The CDR3 region is CASSLASGGPTDTQYF. The CDR3 DNA follows: TGTGCCAGCAGCTTGGCGAGCGGGGGACCCACAGATACGCAGTATTTT.

This chain connects TRBV7-9 to TRBJ1-5, with 9 bases that match TRBD1. The CDR3 runs 13 residues. Trimming removed 5 bases from V and 11 bases from J; junction bases left unmatched: 7. Germline V gene lookup returns CDR1 SEHNR and CDR2 FQNEAQ (reference sequence). The CDR3 loop reads CASSNRGLAAQHF. The CDR3 region has the DNA TGTGCCAGCAGCAACAGGGGGCTGGCGGCCCAGCATTTT.

J is TRBJ1-5 and V is TRBV7-2; D gene uncertain. Germline assignment: CDR1 SGHTA and CDR2 FQGNSA. The length of the CDR3 is 13 residues. V was cut by 3 bases and J by 5 bases, with 8 bases left in between. The CDR3 DNA is TGTGCCAGCAGCTTTATTGTGGATCAGCCCCAGCATTTT. This translates into CASSFIVDQPQHF. The variable domain in full, with the rest retrieved from reference TRBV7-2 and TRBJ1-5, is GAGVSQSPSNKVTEKGKDVELRCDPISGHTALYWYRQSLGQGLEFLIYFQGNSAPDKSGLPSDRFSAERTGGSVSTLTIQRTQQEDSAVYLCASSFIVDQPQHFGDGTRLSIL.

J is TRBJ2-7 and V is TRBV6-1; D could derive from TRBD1 or TRBD2 (5 bases each). Trimming took 2 bases from V and 3 from J, leaving 8 bases between them. CDR1 is MNHNS, CDR2 SASEGT, per germline. This CDR3 region has 13 residues. The CDR3: CASSERDVYEQYF. The CDR3 DNA is TGTGCCAGCAGTGAACGGGACGTCTACGAGCAGTACTTC.

The chain is built from TRBV28 and TRBJ1-2; TRBD1 matches at 9 bases. The CDR3 totals 15 residues. CDR1 and CDR2 (germline): MDHEN, SYDVKM. With V trimmed by 5 bases and J by 8 bases, 12 bases remained unmatched. The CDR3 sequence: CASSPWDRVVRGYTF. Here the CDR3 DNA reads TGTGCCAGCAGTCCGTGGGACAGGGTGGTTCGGGGCTACACCTTC.

This chain joins TRBV19 and TRBJ2-7; the D gene is possibly TRBD2 (5 bases). V dropped 1 base and J dropped 9 bases, with 7 bases sitting between them. Germline V lookup: CDR1 LNHDA, CDR2 SQIVND (reference sequence). The CDR3 is 11 amino acids. CDR3 amino acids: CASSIGEMQYF. The DNA for the CDR3 is TGTGCCAGTAGTATAGGGGAGATGCAGTACTTC.

Remarks on this clone: A junction boundary mismatches the germline segment, possibly from a read error. This rearrangement joins TRBV7-8 to TRBJ2-6; D unclear. The germline V gene has CDR1 SGHVS and CDR2 FQNEAQ. The CDR3 contains 18 residues. CDR3 DNA: TGTGCCAGCAGCGGGGTTGAGTTCCCACAAAGTCGGGCCAACGTCCTGATTTTC. This sequence encodes CASSGVEFPQSRANVLIF.

The J gene is TRBJ1-2, the V gene TRBV19, with D tentatively TRBD1 (6 bases). Trimming shortened V by 10 bases and J by 0 bases, and 18 bases separated the two germline ends. CDR1 is LNHDA and CDR2 is SQIVND in the germline V gene (reference sequence). This CDR3 has 15 amino acids. CDR3 nucleotide sequence: TGTGCCACCTGGAGGGGGTTAAGGTCTAACTATGGCTACACCTTC. Translated: CATWRGLRSNYGYTF.

The V and J genes are TRBV18 and TRBJ2-7; D gene ambiguous. The CDR3 spans 13 residues. The V and J ends lost 3 bases and 6 bases respectively, with 12 bases between them. Germline CDR1 KGHSH, CDR2 LQKENI. CDR3 coding DNA: TGTGCCAGCTCACCCGCACTAAAGAGCGAGCAGTACTTC. Translating gives CASSPALKSEQYF.

By share, this clone ranks as large (0.1 to 1%). The chain carries TRBV11-2 and TRBJ1-1; D not certain. The CDR3 contains 13 residues. In germline, CDR1 is SGHAT, CDR2 FQNNGV. Trimming took 1 base from V and 0 from J, leaving 3 bases between them. DNA for the CDR3: TGTGCCAGCAGCTTAGTGGTGAACACTGAAGCTTTCTTT. This gives the protein CASSLVVNTEAFF. The full variable domain, its missing parts supplied by reference TRBV11-2 and TRBJ1-1, is EAGVAQSPRYKIIEKRQSVAFWCNPISGHATLYWYQQILGQGPKLLIQFQNNGVVDDSQLPKDRFSAERLKGVDSTLKIQPAKLEDSAVYLCASSLVVNTEAFFGQGTRLTVV.

The DNA for the CDR3 is TGTGCCAGCAGCTCCCGGGGGGTTTCAGGAGGGTCCGAGCAGTACTTC. Translating it yields CASSSRGVSGGSEQYF. V and J are TRBV7-6 and TRBJ2-7; the match to TRBD2 covers 7 bases. CDR1 is SGHVS, CDR2 FNYEAQ, per germline. The CDR3 length is 16 residues. Trimming at V came to 4 bases and at J to 6 bases, leaving 15 bases not matched to a gene.

V gene TRBV5-1 combines with J gene TRBJ2-7; D is ambiguous. Between the trimmed V and J ends, which lost 0 bases and 6 bases, there was a span of 7 bases. Germline-derived CDR1 and CDR2 are SGHRS and YFSETQ. The CDR3 loop spans 12 amino acids. The CDR3 protein is CASSLESSEQYF. The CDR3 bases are TGCGCCAGCAGCTTGGAGAGTTCCGAGCAGTACTTC.

The V and J genes are TRBV7-9 and TRBJ2-7, with D hard to call. Germline V lookup: CDR1 SEHNR, CDR2 FQNEAQ (reference sequence). The CDR3 runs to 14 residues. Trimming left V 3 bases short and J 2 bases short, with 11 bases between. Here the CDR3 DNA reads TGTGCCAGCAGCTTTCCTGGTCTAACCTACGAGCAGTACTTC. The encoded protein is CASSFPGLTYEQYF.

This chain uses TRBV28 with TRBJ1-1; D perhaps matches TRBD1 (5 bases). CDR3 length equals 13 residues. The germline CDR1 and CDR2 sequences are MDHEN and SYDVKM. Deletions cut 3 bases from V and 5 bases from J, with 10 bases between. This chain's CDR3 is CASSLQGMTEAFF. CDR3 sequence (DNA): TGTGCCAGCAGTTTGCAGGGTATGACTGAAGCTTTCTTT.

This clone was observed once. V and J are TRBV5-4 and TRBJ1-1, with D possibly TRBD1 on 5 matching bases. CDR3 length: 14 residues. The germline V gene encodes CDR1 SGHNT and CDR2 YYREEE (reference sequence). Trimming left V 0 bases short and J 4 bases short, with 10 bases between. The CDR3 spells CASSLGGRGTEAFF. The CDR3, as DNA: TGTGCCAGCAGCTTGGGAGGGAGGGGCACTGAAGCTTTCTTT.

This clone was detected only a few times. CDR3 bases: TGTGCCAGTAGTATAGCCGGGGGCAGGGGCAATTCACCCCTCCACTTT. Translating it yields CASSIAGGRGNSPLHF. The rearrangement uses TRBV19 and TRBJ1-6; a weak D match, TRBD1 (6 bases). The CDR3 spans 16 residues. Trimming took 1 base from V and 7 from J, leaving 14 bases between them. The germline V gene has CDR1 LNHDA and CDR2 SQIVND (reference sequence). Full variable domain (remainder filled in from reference TRBV19 and TRBJ1-6): DGGITQSPKYLFRKEGQNVTLSCEQNLNHDAMYWYRQDPGQGLRLIYYSQIVNDFQKGDIAEGYSVSREKKESFPLTVTSAQKNPTAFYLCASSIAGGRGNSPLHFGNGTRLTVT.

V gene TRBV10-3 combines with J gene TRBJ2-3; the D gene is possibly TRBD1 (5 bases). The CDR3 covers 11 residues. V was pared by 9 bases and J by 2 bases, with 6 bases between. CDR1 is ENHRY, CDR2 SYGVKD, per germline. The CDR3 spells CAIQVTDTQYF. The DNA for the CDR3 is TGTGCCATACAGGTCACAGATACGCAGTATTTT.

CDR3: CASSVGGSGTEAFF. CDR3 nucleotides: TGTGCCAGCAGCGTGGGGGGTTCGGGCACTGAAGCTTTCTTT. The chain uses TRBV9 and TRBJ1-1; D perhaps matches TRBD1 (5 bases). The germline CDR1 and CDR2 sequences are SGDLS and YYNGEE. Trimming stripped 2 bases from V and 4 bases from J, with 12 bases between. The CDR3 loop spans 14 amino acids.

CDR3 amino acids: CASSESLIGRGGSYEQYF. The DNA of the CDR3 is TGCGCCAGCAGTGAGTCTCTCATAGGGCGGGGGGGCTCCTACGAGCAGTACTTC. The chain links TRBV10-2 to TRBJ2-7; 9 nucleotides align to TRBD2. The CDR3 length is 18 residues. The junction had 9 bases not matched to a gene; V was cut back by 0 bases and J by 0 bases. Germline V gene sequence: CDR1 WSHSY, CDR2 SAAADI.

The gene calls are TRBV2 and TRBJ1-2; TRBD1 is a possible D gene (5 bases). The germline V and J ends were trimmed by 4 bases and 7 bases, with 7 bases remaining between them. The CDR3 totals 11 residues. The germline V gene has CDR1 SNHLY and CDR2 FYNNEI. In DNA, the CDR3 is TGTGCCAGCAGTGCAGACAGTGGCTACACCTTC. It encodes CASSADSGYTF.